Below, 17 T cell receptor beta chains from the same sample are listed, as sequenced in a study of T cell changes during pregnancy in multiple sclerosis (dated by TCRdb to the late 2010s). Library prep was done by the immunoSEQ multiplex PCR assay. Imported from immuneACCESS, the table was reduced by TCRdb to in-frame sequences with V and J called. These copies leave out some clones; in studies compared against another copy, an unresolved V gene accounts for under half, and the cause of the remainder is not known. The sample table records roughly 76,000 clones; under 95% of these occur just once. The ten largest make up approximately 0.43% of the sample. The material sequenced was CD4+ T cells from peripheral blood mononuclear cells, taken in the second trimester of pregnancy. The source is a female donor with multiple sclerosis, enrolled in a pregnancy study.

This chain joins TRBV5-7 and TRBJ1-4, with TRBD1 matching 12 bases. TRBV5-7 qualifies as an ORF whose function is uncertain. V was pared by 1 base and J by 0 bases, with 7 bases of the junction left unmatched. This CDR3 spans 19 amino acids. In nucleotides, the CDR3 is TGTGCCAGCAGCTTGTTGGGGACAGGGGGCGAAGCAACTAATGAAAAACTGTTTTTT. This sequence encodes CASSLLGTGGEATNEKLFF.

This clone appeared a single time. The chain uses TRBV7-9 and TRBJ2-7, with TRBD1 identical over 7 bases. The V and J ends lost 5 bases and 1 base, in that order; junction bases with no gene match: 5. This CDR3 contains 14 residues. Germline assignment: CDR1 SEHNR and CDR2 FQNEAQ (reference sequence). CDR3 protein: CASSIQQGSYEQYF. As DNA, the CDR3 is TGTGCCAGCAGCATACAACAGGGGTCCTACGAGCAGTACTTC.

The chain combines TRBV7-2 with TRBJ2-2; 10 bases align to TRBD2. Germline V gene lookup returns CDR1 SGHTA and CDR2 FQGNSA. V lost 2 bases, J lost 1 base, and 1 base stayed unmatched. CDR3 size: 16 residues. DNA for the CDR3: TGTGCCAGCAGCTTACGACTAGCGGGGAACACCGGGGAGCTGTTTTTT. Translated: CASSLRLAGNTGELFF.

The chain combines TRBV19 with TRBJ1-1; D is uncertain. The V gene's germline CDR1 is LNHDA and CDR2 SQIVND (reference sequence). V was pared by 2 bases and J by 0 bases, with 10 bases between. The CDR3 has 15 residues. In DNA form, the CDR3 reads TGTGCCAGTAGTATATCAGCGGCGATGAACACTGAAGCTTTCTTT. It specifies CASSISAAMNTEAFF.

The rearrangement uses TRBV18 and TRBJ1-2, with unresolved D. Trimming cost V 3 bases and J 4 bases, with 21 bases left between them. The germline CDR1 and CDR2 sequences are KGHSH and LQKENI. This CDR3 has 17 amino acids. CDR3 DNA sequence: TGTGCCAGCTCACCCACAGAGAGGGCTAAATTGGTCTATGGCTACACCTTC. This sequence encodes CASSPTERAKLVYGYTF.

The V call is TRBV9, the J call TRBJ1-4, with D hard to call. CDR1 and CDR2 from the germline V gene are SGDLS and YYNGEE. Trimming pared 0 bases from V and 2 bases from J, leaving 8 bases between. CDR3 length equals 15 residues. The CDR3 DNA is TGTGCCAGCAGCGTAGGTCCGCAGACTAATGAAAAACTGTTTTTT. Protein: CASSVGPQTNEKLFF.

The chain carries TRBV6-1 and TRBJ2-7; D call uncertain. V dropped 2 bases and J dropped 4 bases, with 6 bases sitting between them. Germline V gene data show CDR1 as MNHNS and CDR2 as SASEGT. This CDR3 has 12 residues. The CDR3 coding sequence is TGTGCCAGCAGTGAATACAGTTACGAGCAGTACTTC. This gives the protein CASSEYSYEQYF.

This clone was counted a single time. Written as DNA, the CDR3 is TGTGCCAGCAGTGTAGGGGGGGGGACTGAAGCTTTCTTT. Translation gives CASSVGGGTEAFF. The J gene is TRBJ1-1, the V gene TRBV6-1, with TRBD1 as a possible D gene (6 bases). CDR1 and CDR2 (germline): MNHNS, SASEGT. The CDR3 length is 13 residues. Trimming shortened V by 4 bases and J by 5 bases, and 11 bases separated the two germline ends.

The CDR3 region is CASSIDGQGRVNQPQHF. The CDR3 DNA is TGTGCCAGTAGTATCGACGGACAGGGAAGAGTTAATCAGCCCCAGCATTTT. The rearrangement uses TRBV19 and TRBJ1-5; TRBD1 aligns across 8 bases. CDR3 length: 17 amino acids. Per germline, CDR1 LNHDA and CDR2 SQIVND (reference sequence). V shed 3 bases and J 4 bases; nucleotides not matched to a gene: 11.

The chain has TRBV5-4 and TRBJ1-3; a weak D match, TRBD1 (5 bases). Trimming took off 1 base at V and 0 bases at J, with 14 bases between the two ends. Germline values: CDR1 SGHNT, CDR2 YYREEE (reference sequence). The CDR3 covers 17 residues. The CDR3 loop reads CASSLWKRGSSGNTIYF. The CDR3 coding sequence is TGTGCCAGCAGCTTGTGGAAAAGGGGAAGCTCTGGAAACACCATATATTTT. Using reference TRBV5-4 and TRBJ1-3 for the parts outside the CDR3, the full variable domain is ETGVTQSPTHLIKTRGQQVTLRCSSQSGHNTVSWYQQALGQGPQFIFQYYREEENGRGNFPPRFSGLQFPNYSSELNVNALELDDSALYLCASSLWKRGSSGNTIYFGEGSWLTVV.

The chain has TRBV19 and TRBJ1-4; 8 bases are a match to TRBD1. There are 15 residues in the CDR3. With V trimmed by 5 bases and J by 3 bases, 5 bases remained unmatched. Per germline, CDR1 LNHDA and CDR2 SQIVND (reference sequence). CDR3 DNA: TGTGCCAGTAGTTCCCGGGACAGGCCTAATGAAAAACTGTTTTTT. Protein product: CASSSRDRPNEKLFF.

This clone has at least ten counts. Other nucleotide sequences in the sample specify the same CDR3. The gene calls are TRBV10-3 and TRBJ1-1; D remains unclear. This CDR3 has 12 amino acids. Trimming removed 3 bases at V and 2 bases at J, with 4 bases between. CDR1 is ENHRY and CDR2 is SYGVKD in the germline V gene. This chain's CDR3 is CAISDRNTEAFF. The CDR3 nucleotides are TGTGCCATCAGTGACAGAAACACTGAAGCTTTCTTT.

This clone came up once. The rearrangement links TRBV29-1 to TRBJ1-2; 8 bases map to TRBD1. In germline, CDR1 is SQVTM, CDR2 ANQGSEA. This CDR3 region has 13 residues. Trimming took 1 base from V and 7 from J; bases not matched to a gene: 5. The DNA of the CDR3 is TGCAGCGTTGAAGTACAGGGGGTAGGTGGCTACACCTTC. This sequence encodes CSVEVQGVGGYTF.

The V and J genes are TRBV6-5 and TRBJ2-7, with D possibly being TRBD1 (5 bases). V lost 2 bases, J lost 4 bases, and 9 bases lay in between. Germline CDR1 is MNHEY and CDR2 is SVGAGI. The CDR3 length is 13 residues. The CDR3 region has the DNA TGTGCCAGCAGTTACGACAGACAATACGAGCAGTACTTC. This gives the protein CASSYDRQYEQYF.

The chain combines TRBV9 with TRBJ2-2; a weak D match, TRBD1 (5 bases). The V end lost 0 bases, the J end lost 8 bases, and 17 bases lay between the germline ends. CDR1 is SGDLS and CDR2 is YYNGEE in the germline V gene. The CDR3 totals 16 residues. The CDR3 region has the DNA TGTGCCAGCAGCGTAGTGTCCACTCTAGGGGCTGGGGAGCTGTTTTTT. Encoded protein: CASSVVSTLGAGELFF. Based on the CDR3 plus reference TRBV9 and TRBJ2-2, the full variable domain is DSGVTQTPKHLITATGQRVTLRCSPRSGDLSVYWYQQSLDQGLQFLIQYYNGEERAKGNILERFSAQQFPDLHSELNLSSLELGDSALYFCASSVVSTLGAGELFFGEGSRLTVL.

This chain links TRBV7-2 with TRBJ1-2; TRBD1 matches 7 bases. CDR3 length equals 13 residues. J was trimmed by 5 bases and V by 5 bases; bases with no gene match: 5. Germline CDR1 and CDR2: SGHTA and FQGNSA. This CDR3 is CASSPGTEYGYTF. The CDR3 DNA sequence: TGTGCCAGCAGCCCCGGGACAGAGTATGGCTACACCTTC. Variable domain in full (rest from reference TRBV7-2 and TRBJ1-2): GAGVSQSPSNKVTEKGKDVELRCDPISGHTALYWYRQSLGQGLEFLIYFQGNSAPDKSGLPSDRFSAERTGGSVSTLTIQRTQQEDSAVYLCASSPGTEYGYTFGSGTRLTVV.

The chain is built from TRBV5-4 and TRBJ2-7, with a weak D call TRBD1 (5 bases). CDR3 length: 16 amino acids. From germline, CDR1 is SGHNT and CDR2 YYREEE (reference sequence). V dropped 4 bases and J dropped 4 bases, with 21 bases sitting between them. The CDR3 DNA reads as TGTGCCAGCAGCGCCACACCCGCGACAGTTTCTTACGAGCAGTACTTC. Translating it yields CASSATPATVSYEQYF.